The rows below give T cell receptor beta chains drawn from one sample of a study of untreated major depressive disorder. Profiled with immunoSEQ multiplex PCR; TCRdb holds only in-frame clones, not every one. The sample shows about 21,000 clones, over 80% of them seen only once. Sequences were obtained from CD4+ T cells from PBMCs. These receptors were taken from a man younger than 45 in good health. Both conserved end residues are part of each CDR3. D genes are given only for firm matches. Size is omitted from some rows. Given values are once, few, many or a class for expanded clones.

d_call	v_call	j_call	clone_size	cdr3_aa	cdr3_nt
TRBD2	TRBV7-3	TRBJ2-7	-	CASSSASGPSYEQYF	TGTGCCAGCAGCTCCGCTAGCGGACCGTCCTACGAGCAGTACTTC
TRBD2	TRBV5-1	TRBJ2-3	-	CASSLARAGVPDTQYF	TGCGCCAGCAGCTTGGCCCGGGCGGGAGTCCCAGATACGCAGTATTTT
-	TRBV18	TRBJ2-6	-	CASSPRGEPTLSGANVLTF	TGTGCCAGCTCACCGAGGGGCGAGCCAACCCTCTCTGGGGCCAACGTCCTGACTTTC
-	TRBV4-2	TRBJ2-3	once	CASSQRTDPDTQYF	TGTGCCAGCAGCCAACGGACTGACCCAGATACGCAGTATTTT
-	TRBV15	TRBJ2-2	-	CATSRAGPSVPGELFF	TGTGCCACCAGCAGAGCGGGTCCGTCGGTACCCGGGGAGCTGTTTTTT
TRBD1	TRBV2	TRBJ2-1	-	CASSFMTGREQFF	TGTGCCAGCAGTTTCATGACAGGGCGAGAGCAGTTCTTC
-	TRBV30	TRBJ1-2	few	CAWGLFRFGASNYGYTF	TGTGCCTGGGGTCTCTTTCGGTTTGGGGCATCTAACTATGGCTACACCTTC
TRBD1	TRBV5-4	TRBJ1-1	-	CASSPPGQPMWTEAFF	TGTGCCAGCAGCCCTCCGGGACAGCCGATGTGGACTGAAGCTTTCTTT
-	TRBV7-9	TRBJ1-1	-	CASSLRGQGRNTEAFF	TGTGCCAGCAGCTTAAGGGGCCAGGGGAGGAACACTGAAGCTTTCTTT
-	TRBV27	TRBJ1-5	few	CASSLKAPGRGQPQHF	TGTGCCAGCAGTTTAAAGGCGCCGGGGAGGGGTCAGCCCCAGCATTTT
-	TRBV2	TRBJ1-2	-	CASSEAPLDGYTF	TGTGCCAGCAGTGAAGCGCCCCTAGACGGCTACACCTTC
-	TRBV7-3	TRBJ1-2	-	CASGGGTGYGYTF	TGTGCCAGCGGCGGCGGAACCGGCTATGGCTACACCTTC
-	TRBV20-1	TRBJ2-2	-	CSASWGGELFF	TGCAGTGCTAGTTGGGGCGGGGAGCTGTTTTTT
-	TRBV4-1	TRBJ1-2	-	CASSQDRGYGYTF	TGCGCCAGCAGCCAAGATCGTGGATATGGCTACACCTTC